This passage covers 28 T cell receptor beta chains from one sample sequenced in a study of OX40 agonist ivuxolimab in advanced cancers. Only in-frame clones appear in the TCRdb table, and some are missing; sequencing was by immunoSEQ multiplex PCR. The sample consists of some 60,000 clones, 87% of them appearing once. The source material was CD4+ or CD8+ T cells sorted from blood, sampled in a trial of the OX40 agonist ivuxolimab. The receptors come from an adult with an advanced solid tumor such as melanoma, head and neck, liver or kidney cancer.

This chain joins TRBV10-3 and TRBJ2-1; 8 nucleotides match TRBD2. The junction had 8 bases not matched to a gene; V was cut back by 7 bases and J by 9 bases. CDR3 size: 13 residues. Germline V lookup: CDR1 ENHRY, CDR2 SYGVKD. CDR3 DNA sequence: TGTGCCATCACCGATAGCGGGATCGGTGAGCAGTTCTTC. Translating gives CAITDSGIGEQFF.

This chain links TRBV21-1 with TRBJ1-2. TRBV21-1 is classified as a pseudogene. The CDR3 consists of 12 residues. The CDR3 DNA reads TGTGCCAGCAGCAGAGGCTGCTATGGCTACACCTTC. Residues: CASSRGCYGYTF.

V is TRBV6-5 and J is TRBJ1-2, with D perhaps TRBD1 (5 bases). V lost 2 bases to trimming and J lost 11 bases, with 24 bases between them. The germline V gene encodes CDR1 MNHEY and CDR2 SVGAGI. This CDR3 contains 16 residues. This chain's CDR3 is CASSYGVFPRSAGYTF. The CDR3 DNA reads as TGTGCCAGCAGTTACGGCGTCTTCCCCCGTTCGGCAGGGTACACCTTC.

The table lists this clone with a count of one. The rearrangement joins TRBV9 to TRBJ2-2; 10 bases align to TRBD2. The trim removed 4 bases at V and 1 base at J, leaving 10 bases unmatched. This CDR3 region has 18 residues. The germline gives CDR1 SGDLS, CDR2 YYNGEE. The CDR3 sequence is CASSLTGGLAVNTGELFF. Here the CDR3 DNA reads TGTGCCAGCAGCTTGACCGGTGGACTAGCGGTGAACACCGGGGAGCTGTTTTTT.

The chain recombines TRBV15 with TRBJ1-2; D remains unclear. The germline V and J ends were trimmed by 7 bases and 3 bases, with 9 bases remaining between them. The CDR3 spans 12 residues. Germline V CDR1 and CDR2: LNHNV, YYDKDF (reference sequence). The CDR3 sequence is CATTAGDYGYTF. CDR3 bases: TGTGCCACCACGGCGGGCGACTATGGCTACACCTTC. The full variable domain, completed using reference TRBV15 and TRBJ1-2, is DAMVIQNPRYQVTQFGKPVTLSCSQTLNHNVMYWYQQKSSQAPKLLFHYYDKDFNNEADTPDNFQSRRPNTSFCFLDIRSPGLGDTAMYLCATTAGDYGYTFGSGTRLTVV.

The rearrangement links TRBV5-4 to TRBJ2-1; 7 bases line up with TRBD2. The J segment lost 0 bases and the V segment lost 3 bases, leaving 3 bases of the junction unmatched. Germline V lookup: CDR1 SGHNT, CDR2 YYREEE (reference sequence). This CDR3 region has 15 residues. CDR3 residues: CASSWGGGSYNEQFF. CDR3 nucleotide sequence: TGTGCCAGCAGCTGGGGCGGGGGCTCCTACAATGAGCAGTTCTTC.

This clone was recorded only once. This chain connects TRBV7-2 to TRBJ2-7; 9 nucleotides agree with TRBD2. J was trimmed by 2 bases and V by 5 bases; bases with no gene match: 7. This CDR3 is built from 15 residues. CDR1 and CDR2 from the germline V gene are SGHTA and FQGNSA. Written as DNA, the CDR3 is TGTGCCAGCAGCCCCTGGACTAGCGACACCTACGAGCAGTACTTC. Protein: CASSPWTSDTYEQYF.

DNA for the CDR3: TGTGTCAGAACCCAAGCGGGCAGCTACGAGCAGTACTTC. Amino acids: CVRTQAGSYEQYF. V and J are TRBV7-5 and TRBJ2-7; the table gives TRBD2 as D, unverified against the DNA. TRBV7-5 is noted as a pseudogene. The CDR3 loop spans 13 amino acids.

This rearrangement joins TRBV5-6 to TRBJ1-5; D unclear. The V gene's germline CDR1 is SGHDT and CDR2 YYEEEE. Trimming left V 4 bases short and J 2 bases short, with 13 bases between. This CDR3 has 15 amino acids. The DNA for the CDR3 is TGTGCCAGCAGCCGAGGGCCGTTAGGCAATCAGCCCCAGCATTTT. Its protein is CASSRGPLGNQPQHF.

The chain couples TRBV19 to TRBJ2-6; 12 bases agree with TRBD2. The CDR3 contains 15 residues. The germline V gene has CDR1 LNHDA and CDR2 SQIVND (reference sequence). V lost 9 bases and J lost 1; bases outside the gene matches: 1. The CDR3 DNA reads as TGTGCCAGCACTAGCGGGGGGTCTGGGGCCAACGTCCTGACTTTC. Residues: CASTSGGSGANVLTF.

This chain joins TRBV7-3 and TRBJ2-2; 8 bases are shared with TRBD1. Germline-derived CDR1 and CDR2 are SGHTA and FQGTGA. This CDR3 is 13 amino acids long. V dropped 5 bases and J dropped 7; count of bases not matched to a gene: 3. The CDR3 loop reads CASSKTGVGELFF. In DNA form, the CDR3 reads TGTGCCAGCAGCAAGACAGGGGTCGGGGAGCTGTTTTTT.

The chain recombines TRBV5-6 with TRBJ1-2; D is unclear. The CDR3 consists of 15 residues. Germline V gene sequence: CDR1 SGHDT, CDR2 YYEEEE. V lost 0 bases, J lost 7 bases, and 16 bases lay in between. The CDR3 region is CASSLGGPKSGGYTF. The CDR3, as DNA: TGTGCCAGCAGCTTGGGAGGCCCCAAATCCGGTGGCTACACCTTC.

This sequence joins TRBV5-1 and TRBJ2-3; 14 bases align to TRBD2. Germline CDR1 SGHRS, CDR2 YFSETQ. This CDR3 spans 17 amino acids. The V and J ends lost 0 bases and 4 bases, in that order; junction bases with no gene match: 4. The CDR3 region is CASSLGLAGGRADTQYF. The CDR3 DNA reads as TGCGCCAGCAGCTTGGGACTAGCGGGGGGGCGGGCAGATACGCAGTATTTT.

This chain uses TRBV5-4 with TRBJ2-7; possibly TRBD1 for D (5 bases). The CDR3 contains 15 residues. Germline CDR1 and CDR2: SGHNT and YYREEE (reference sequence). V dropped 0 bases and J dropped 0 bases, with 10 bases sitting between them. DNA of the CDR3: TGTGCCAGCAGCTTGGGACAGTGGTCCTCCTACGAGCAGTACTTC. This codes for CASSLGQWSSYEQYF.

V and J are TRBV6-1 and TRBJ1-1; the D gene is possibly TRBD1 (5 bases). Trimming left V 0 bases short and J 5 bases short, with 10 bases between. Germline V CDR1 and CDR2: MNHNS, SASEGT. The CDR3 loop spans 14 amino acids. The CDR3 spells CASSEAPGRTEAFF. The CDR3 nucleotides read TGTGCCAGCAGTGAAGCACCAGGGCGGACTGAAGCTTTCTTT.

V usage is TRBV11-2 and J usage is TRBJ1-5; the D is unclear. This CDR3 contains 14 residues. V lost 2 bases, J lost 1 base, and 6 bases lay in between. Germline V gene data show CDR1 as SGHAT and CDR2 as FQNNGV. DNA for the CDR3: TGTGCCAGCAGCTTACATGGGAGCAATCAGCCCCAGCATTTT. Residues: CASSLHGSNQPQHF.

The DNA for the CDR3 is TGTGCCTGGAGTGTAGGGGGAGGGGGCCGGACCCAGTACTTC. Protein: CAWSVGGGGRTQYF. J is TRBJ2-5 and V is TRBV30, with D perhaps TRBD1 or TRBD2 (7 bases each). With 0 bases removed from V and 7 bases from J, the gap between germline ends came to 15 bases. From germline, CDR1 is GTSNPN and CDR2 SVGIG (reference sequence). The CDR3 is 14 amino acids. Based on the CDR3 plus reference TRBV30 and TRBJ2-5, the full variable domain is SQTIHQWPATLVQPVGSPLSLECTVEGTSNPNLYWYRQAAGRGLQLLFYSVGIGQISSEVPQNLSASRPQDRQFILSSKKLLLSDSGFYLCAWSVGGGGRTQYFGPGTRLLVL.

The rearrangement links TRBV21-1 to TRBJ2-7; the D segment call TRBD1 is taken from the table without a DNA check. TRBV21-1 counts as a pseudogene. This CDR3 comprises 14 residues. CDR3 nucleotide sequence: TGTGCCAGCAGTCGGACAGGGACCTCCTACGAGCAGTACTTC. Its protein product is CASSRTGTSYEQYF.

The genes are TRBV7-3 and TRBJ2-6, with D perhaps matching TRBD1 or TRBD2 (5 bases each). CDR3 length: 17 amino acids. Per the germline V gene, CDR1 is SGHTA and CDR2 is FQGTGA. V dropped 1 base and J dropped 4 bases, with 14 bases sitting between them. The DNA for the CDR3 is TGTGCCAGCAGCTTAAGCCCCACGGGGCAGGGGGCCAACGTCCTGACTTTC. Translation: CASSLSPTGQGANVLTF.

The J gene is TRBJ2-4, the V gene TRBV5-1; either TRBD1 or TRBD2 may fit D (5 bases each). CDR1 and CDR2 from the germline V gene are SGHRS and YFSETQ. The CDR3 spans 15 residues. V was pared by 4 bases and J by 0 bases, with 11 bases between. CDR3 amino acids: CASSLGELAKNIQYF. The CDR3 DNA reads TGCGCCAGCAGCCTGGGGGAGCTAGCCAAAAACATTCAGTACTTC.

This clone was observed a handful of times. The rearrangement joins TRBV4-1 to TRBJ1-2; D is undetermined. This CDR3 region has 16 residues. The V end lost 0 bases, the J end lost 1 base, and 12 bases lay between the germline ends. Germline V lookup: CDR1 MGHRA, CDR2 YSYEKL. The chain's CDR3 is CASSQDESRVNYGYTF. The CDR3, as DNA: TGCGCCAGCAGCCAAGATGAGAGTCGGGTTAACTATGGCTACACCTTC.

The CDR3 region is CASSQVVAGPQHF. The CDR3, as DNA: TGTGCCAGCAGCCAAGTTGTGGCAGGGCCCCAGCATTTT. The chain uses TRBV14 and TRBJ1-5, with D unclear. Trimming pared 1 base from V and 9 bases from J, leaving 10 bases between. Per the germline V gene, CDR1 is SGHDN and CDR2 is FVKESK. CDR3 length: 13 amino acids.

The DNA of the CDR3 is TGCGCCAGCAGCCAAGGGGGGACTAGCTGGGCAGATACGCAGTATTTT. Amino acid sequence: CASSQGGTSWADTQYF. This chain uses TRBV4-1 with TRBJ2-3, with TRBD2 matching 9 bases. Germline assignment: CDR1 MGHRA and CDR2 YSYEKL. With V trimmed by 1 base and J by 4 bases, 6 bases remained unmatched. The CDR3 covers 16 residues.

The chain couples TRBV2 to TRBJ2-6; D remains ambiguous. With 4 bases removed from V and 1 base from J, the gap between germline ends came to 23 bases. Germline CDR1 and CDR2: SNHLY and FYNNEI. The CDR3 consists of 20 residues. The CDR3 is CASSGLAGSTTRSGANVLTF. CDR3 in DNA: TGTGCCAGCAGTGGACTGGCTGGCTCTACTACCCGTTCTGGGGCCAACGTCCTGACTTTC.

This sequence joins TRBV10-1 and TRBJ2-4, with unresolved D. V was clipped by 3 bases and J by 0 bases, with 6 bases between them. The CDR3 is made up of 14 amino acids. Germline lookup yields CDR1 WNHNN and CDR2 SYGVQD (reference sequence). CDR3 amino acids: CASSDSIAKNIQYF. The CDR3 nucleotides are TGCGCCAGCAGTGACTCGATAGCCAAAAACATTCAGTACTTC.

The chain joins TRBV19 to TRBJ1-1, with 8 positions matching TRBD1. The trim removed 7 bases at V and 7 bases at J, leaving 11 bases unmatched. This CDR3 region has 14 residues. Germline V gene sequence: CDR1 LNHDA, CDR2 SQIVND (reference sequence). The CDR3 DNA is TGTGCCAGTACCCTAAGCCCCGACAGGGGTGAAGCTTTCTTT. Its translation: CASTLSPDRGEAFF.

This clone occurred once. The J gene is TRBJ2-3, the V gene TRBV11-1; D is possibly TRBD2 (6 bases). CDR1 SGHAT and CDR2 FQDESV come from the germline V gene (reference sequence). There are 16 residues in the CDR3. Trimming took off 4 bases at V and 2 bases at J, with 16 bases between the two ends. CDR3 loop: CASSSEGGSVTDTQYF. In DNA form, the CDR3 reads TGTGCCAGCAGCTCCGAGGGAGGATCAGTCACAGATACGCAGTATTTT.

The V and J genes are TRBV27 and TRBJ2-2; D might be TRBD1 (6 bases). V gave up 11 bases and J gave up 8 bases, with 12 bases separating them. The CDR3 is 11 residues long. Germline loops: CDR1 MNHEY, CDR2 SMNVEV (reference sequence). CDR3 coding DNA: TGTGCCGGCCTAGGGGGTGGGGAGCTGTTTTTT. Translation gives CAGLGGGELFF.